The rows below give T cell receptor beta chains drawn from one sample of a study of human T cells and chemical hapten exposure. In TCRdb, the 5' RACE reads were re-called with MiXCR into one record per CDR3 protein. The data show approximately 150,000 distinct CDR3 sequences, around 4.1% seen once. The source is a female donor in good health. CDR3s include the opening cysteine and the closing phenylalanine or tryptophan. A D gene is named only where the DNA matches it firmly. Expanded clones get a size class; other rows say once, few or many, or leave the size out.

-	many	TRBJ2-1	TRBV20-1	CSARTDYRGNEQFF	TGCAGTGCTCGTACGGACTACCGGGGGAATGAGCAGTTCTTC
-	few	TRBJ1-6	TRBV20-1	CSASAPGPNSPLHF	TGCAGTGCTAGCGCCCCGGGCCCTAATTCACCCCTCCACTTT
TRBD1	-	TRBJ2-3	TRBV12-3/TRBV12-4	CASRTDRGTTPDTQYF	TGTGCCAGCAGAACGGACAGGGGGACTACACCAGATACGCAGTATTTT
TRBD1	many	TRBJ1-2	TRBV4-2	CASSQQDRDYGYTF	TGTGCCAGCAGCCAACAGGACAGGGACTATGGCTACACCTTC
TRBD1	many	TRBJ2-1	TRBV11-2	CASSSNRGLGEQFF	TGTGCCAGCAGCTCAAACAGGGGGCTGGGTGAGCAGTTCTTC
TRBD2	many	TRBJ2-3	TRBV10-3	CAISEGGGGTDTQYF	TGTGCCATCAGTGAGGGCGGGGGGGGCACAGATACGCAGTATTTT
TRBD1	-	TRBJ2-3	TRBV6-6	CASSYGDRGGTDTQYF	TGTGCCAGCAGTTATGGGGACAGGGGAGGGACAGATACGCAGTATTTT
-	many	TRBJ2-5	TRBV6-2/TRBV6-3	CASSPGRVEQETQYF	TGTGCCAGCAGCCCCGGCAGGGTCGAGCAAGAGACCCAGTACTTC
TRBD1	many	TRBJ1-1	TRBV4-2	CASSPTMTGDASEAFF	TGTGCCAGCAGCCCAACCATGACAGGGGACGCATCTGAAGCTTTCTTT
-	few	TRBJ2-2	TRBV4-2	CASSQRDRDSNGELFF	TGTGCCAGCAGCCAACGTGACAGGGACTCTAACGGGGAGCTGTTTTTT
-	many	TRBJ2-3	TRBV5-1	CASSLRAGDTQYF	TGCGCCAGCAGCTTGAGGGCAGGAGATACGCAGTATTTT
TRBD2	many	TRBJ2-1	TRBV11-1	CASSARLAGTYNEQFF	TGTGCCAGCAGCGCCCGACTAGCGGGGACCTACAATGAGCAGTTCTTC
-	many	TRBJ1-4	TRBV21-1	CASSIGKVDNEKLFF	TGTGCCAGCAGCATTGGGAAGGTAGATAATGAAAAACTGTTTTTT
-	many	TRBJ2-7	TRBV12-3/TRBV12-4	CASSLATRVEQYF	TGTGCCAGCAGTTTAGCGACGCGGGTTGAGCAGTACTTC
-	many	TRBJ2-7	TRBV21-1	CASSKGGEQYF	TGTGCCAGCAGCAAAGGGGGCGAGCAGTACTTC
-	many	TRBJ2-7	TRBV20-1	CSARGTDLYEQYF	TGCAGTGCTAGAGGGACAGACCTGTACGAGCAGTACTTC
TRBD2	many	TRBJ2-5	TRBV29-1	CSVDAGRVETQYF	TGCAGCGTTGACGCGGGGAGGGTGGAGACCCAGTACTTC
-	many	TRBJ1-6	TRBV11-2	CASSRQRDTDNSPLHF	TGTGCCAGCAGCCGGCAACGGGACACTGATAATTCACCCCTCCACTTT
TRBD1	many	TRBJ2-3	TRBV15	CATSLSRTGGTDTQYF	TGTGCCACCAGCTTATCCCGGACAGGGGGGACAGATACGCAGTATTTT
-	many	TRBJ1-2	TRBV4-3	CASSQDTRTVGYTF	TGCGCCAGCAGCCAAGATACGAGGACTGTGGGCTACACCTTC
-	few	TRBJ2-3	TRBV12-3/TRBV12-4	CASGSGASTDTQYF	TGTGCCAGCGGTTCTGGGGCTAGCACAGATACGCAGTATTTT
TRBD1	many	TRBJ2-1	TRBV7-2	CASSLEGTGGANEQFF	TGTGCCAGCAGCTTAGAAGGGACAGGGGGGGCAAATGAGCAGTTCTTC
-	few	TRBJ2-7	TRBV12-3/TRBV12-4	CASRGRGYEQYF	TGTGCCAGCAGGGGACGGGGTTACGAGCAGTACTTC
TRBD2	many	TRBJ2-1	TRBV10-3	CAIRSVAGGSSYNEQFF	TGTGCCATCAGATCCGTAGCGGGGGGGAGCTCCTACAATGAGCAGTTCTTC
-	many	TRBJ2-7	TRBV20-1	CSASERGRGEAREQYF	TGCAGTGCTAGTGAAAGGGGGCGGGGGGAGGCCCGGGAGCAGTACTTC
-	many	TRBJ2-7	TRBV5-6	CASSFGRSYEQYF	TGTGCCAGCAGCTTCGGCAGAAGCTACGAGCAGTACTTC
TRBD1	many	TRBJ1-5	TRBV18	CASSEGQGGNQPQHF	TGTGCCAGCTCAGAGGGACAGGGTGGCAATCAGCCCCAGCATTTT
-	few	TRBJ1-6	TRBV28	CAIQQGSTRILHF	TGTGCCATCCAACAGGGAAGTACCCGGATCCTCCACTTT
-	few	TRBJ2-2	TRBV7-6	CASSVVKAGELFF	TGTGCCAGCAGCGTGGTAAAGGCCGGGGAGCTGTTTTTT
-	many	TRBJ2-3	TRBV20-1	CSARESGVVPDTQYF	TGCAGTGCTAGAGAGAGCGGAGTGGTCCCAGATACGCAGTATTTT
-	many	TRBJ1-1	TRBV7-8	CASSLAGIMNTEAFF	TGTGCCAGCAGCTTAGCTGGTATCATGAACACTGAAGCTTTCTTT
-	many	TRBJ1-5	TRBV7-9	CASSLTSNQPQHF	TGTGCCAGCAGCTTAACCAGCAATCAGCCCCAGCATTTT
TRBD1	many	TRBJ1-5	TRBV5-1	CASSPNPGQNQPQHF	TGCGCCAGCAGCCCGAACCCGGGACAGAATCAGCCCCAGCATTTT
TRBD1	-	TRBJ2-6	TRBV10-3	CAISESRDRGRANVLTF	TGTGCCATCAGTGAGTCCCGGGACAGGGGGCGGGCCAACGTCCTGACTTTC
-	many	TRBJ1-1	TRBV5-1	CASSLGGMDTEAFF	TGCGCCAGCAGCCTGGGAGGGATGGACACTGAAGCTTTCTTT
-	many	TRBJ1-5	TRBV4-1	CASSQANSNQPQHF	TGCGCCAGCAGCCAAGCCAATAGCAATCAGCCCCAGCATTTT
-	once	TRBJ1-1	TRBV11-2	CASSSYRVGRTEAFF	TGTGCCAGCAGCTCCTACAGGGTAGGTCGAACTGAAGCTTTCTTT